This T cell receptor (beta chain) was sequenced for a study of radiation and T cells in renal cell carcinoma. Time point meaning: baseline pretreatment blood. Treatment described: 15 Gy SBRT to primary tumor, nephrectomy 4 weeks later. Radiation-treated patients gave blood at baseline, week 2 and week 4. Clones were read by immunoSEQ multiplex PCR, and TCRdb kept only the in-frame ones, dropping some. Of 100,000 or so clones in the sample, around nine tenths were seen once. The CDR3 contains 15 residues. The germline V gene has CDR1 MNHNY and CDR2 SVGAGI (reference sequence). The J segment lost 6 bases and the V segment lost 5 bases, leaving 10 bases of the junction unmatched.

The origin of this receptor is a man between 50 and 59 years old with renal cell carcinoma. The rearrangement joins TRBV6-6 to TRBJ1-1; 9 bases align to TRBD1. The sequencing here drew on blood, taken from a patient whose treatment included radiotherapy and nephrectomy. The CDR3 region has the DNA TGTGCCAGCAGTCATAGCGGGACAGGGTACTCTGAAGCTTTCTTT. Protein product: CASSHSGTGYSEAFF.